Listed here are 10 T cell receptor beta chains from one sample, sequenced in a study of graft-versus-host responses after intestinal transplantation. The method was immunoSEQ multiplex PCR; TCRdb's version includes in-frame clones alone and lacks a portion of them. The top ten hold about 0.072% of the sample, which has 99,000 or so clones, roughly 90% seen once. Their target antigens are unknown. Sequenced here: unstimulated CD8+ T cells sorted from spleen or lymph node cells, sampled before transplant. The source of these receptors is a human donor who was the organ donor for an intestinal transplant.

The gene calls are TRBV20-1 and TRBJ2-7; TRBD1 might be the D (6 bases). There are 11 residues in the CDR3. Between the trimmed V and J ends, which lost 4 bases and 7 bases, there was a span of 11 bases. Germline CDR1 and CDR2: DFQATT and SNEGSKA (reference sequence). CDR3: CSAKTGIEQYF. In DNA, the CDR3 is TGCAGTGCTAAAACAGGGATTGAGCAGTACTTC.

V usage is TRBV5-6 and J usage is TRBJ2-7, with 8 bases matching TRBD1. The CDR3 is 12 residues long. Germline V gene data show CDR1 as SGHDT and CDR2 as YYEEEE. The V and J ends lost 3 bases and 6 bases, in that order; junction bases with no gene match: 2. CDR3 loop: CASSSGGFEQYF. CDR3 DNA sequence: TGTGCCAGCAGCTCAGGGGGCTTCGAGCAGTACTTC.

V gene TRBV19 combines with J gene TRBJ2-5; D possibly corresponds to TRBD1 (6 bases). V was trimmed by 1 base and J by 2 bases, leaving 17 bases between them. CDR1 LNHDA and CDR2 SQIVND come from the germline V gene (reference sequence). This CDR3 region has 17 residues. CDR3 amino acids: CASSIVRQDKPQETQYF. CDR3 sequence (DNA): TGTGCCAGTAGTATAGTTCGACAGGACAAGCCTCAAGAGACCCAGTACTTC.

The gene calls are TRBV25-1 and TRBJ1-1; 9 positions match TRBD1. The CDR3 sequence is 16 residues long. Germline CDR1 MGHDK, CDR2 SYGVNS. V was pared by 0 bases and J by 4 bases, with 6 bases of the junction left unmatched. The CDR3 region has the DNA TGTGCCAGCAGTGAATATTTTCGACAGGGGGTCACTGAAGCTTTCTTT. It specifies CASSEYFRQGVTEAFF.

This clone was picked up a small number of times. The chain joins TRBV5-4 to TRBJ2-4, with TRBD1 identical over 7 bases. Germline V gives CDR1 SGHNT, CDR2 YYREEE (reference sequence). Trimming cost V 3 bases and J 0 bases; bases outside gene matches: 6. This CDR3 comprises 16 residues. For the CDR3, the DNA is TGTGCCAGCAGCTCGGACAGGACCATAGCCAAAAACATTCAGTACTTC. It yields the protein CASSSDRTIAKNIQYF. The full variable domain, its missing parts supplied by reference TRBV5-4 and TRBJ2-4, is ETGVTQSPTHLIKTRGQQVTLRCSSQSGHNTVSWYQQALGQGPQFIFQYYREEENGRGNFPPRFSGLQFPNYSSELNVNALELDDSALYLCASSSDRTIAKNIQYFGAGTRLSVL.

The J gene is TRBJ2-3, the V gene TRBV19, with 7 positions matching TRBD1. CDR1 LNHDA and CDR2 SQIVND come from the germline V gene (reference sequence). The CDR3 length is 15 residues. J was trimmed by 3 bases and V by 2 bases; bases with no gene match: 5. CDR3 loop: CASSIRDSLTDTQYF. The CDR3 DNA sequence: TGTGCCAGTAGTATACGGGACAGCTTAACAGATACGCAGTATTTT. Based on the CDR3 plus reference TRBV19 and TRBJ2-3, the full variable domain is DGGITQSPKYLFRKEGQNVTLSCEQNLNHDAMYWYRQDPGQGLRLIYYSQIVNDFQKGDIAEGYSVSREKKESFPLTVTSAQKNPTAFYLCASSIRDSLTDTQYFGPGTRLTVL.

The rearrangement links TRBV6-5 to TRBJ2-3; 10 bases are shared with TRBD2. The germline V gene has CDR1 MNHEY and CDR2 SVGAGI. The CDR3 contains 14 residues. With 2 bases clipped from V and 7 bases from J, the junction kept 3 bases outside the gene matches. CDR3 loop: CASSYRTSGNTQYF. The CDR3 region has the DNA TGTGCCAGCAGTTACAGGACTAGCGGCAATACGCAGTATTTT.

In the case of this clone: The junction does not match germline at one end; this may be a read error. This chain joins TRBV19 and TRBJ2-2; possibly TRBD2 for D (6 bases). The CDR3 length is 16 residues. CDR1 and CDR2 from the germline V gene are LNHDA and SQIVND (reference sequence). Here the CDR3 reads CASSIIAGPLTGELFF. DNA for the CDR3: TGTGCCAGCAGTATAATCGCGGGGCCCCTCACCGGGGAGCTGTTTTTT.

The rearrangement joins TRBV27 to TRBJ1-6, with 7 bases identical to TRBD1. The ends lost 5 bases at V and 6 bases at J; junction bases unmatched: 4. From germline, CDR1 is MNHEY and CDR2 SMNVEV (reference sequence). CDR3 length equals 14 residues. The CDR3 is CASSPTGLNSPLHF. For the CDR3, the DNA is TGTGCCAGCAGTCCGACAGGGCTTAATTCACCCCTCCACTTT.

V gene TRBV6-6 combines with J gene TRBJ1-5, with a tentative D call TRBD1 (5 bases). The V gene lost 0 bases and the J gene lost 7 bases, with 10 bases spanning the gap. This CDR3 is 14 amino acids long. CDR1 and CDR2 from the germline V gene are MNHNY and SVGAGI (reference sequence). CDR3 region: CASSYSQGGQPQHF. CDR3 DNA: TGTGCCAGCAGTTACTCCCAGGGAGGACAGCCCCAGCATTTT.